The 11 T cell receptor beta chains below all came from one sample that was sequenced in a study of control samples from healthy donors and cancer patients. Profiled with immunoSEQ multiplex PCR; TCRdb holds only in-frame clones, not every one. The sample carries around 130,000 clones, around nine tenths recorded once. Material for sequencing was blood. The receptor source for this set is a young man in good health.

The chain couples TRBV18 to TRBJ1-3, with 9 bases lining up with TRBD1. J lost 0 bases, V lost 0 bases, and 3 bases had no gene match. The CDR3 loop spans 17 amino acids. The germline CDR1 and CDR2 sequences are KGHSH and LQKENI. The CDR3 region has the DNA TGTGCCAGCTCACCACCGGGGACAGGGTCCTCTGGAAACACCATATATTTT. Its protein product is CASSPPGTGSSGNTIYF.

The CDR3 region has the DNA TGTGCCAGCAGCCGGCAACTAGCGGGGGTCGATAACACCGGGGAGCTGTTTTTT. Protein sequence: CASSRQLAGVDNTGELFF. This chain connects TRBV4-2 to TRBJ2-2; 11 bases align to TRBD2. J lost 2 bases, V lost 4 bases, and 9 bases had no gene match. The length of the CDR3 is 18 residues. Germline V lookup: CDR1 LGHNA, CDR2 YNFKEQ.

V is TRBV6-1 and J is TRBJ2-7, with 9 positions matching TRBD1. Trimming took 0 bases from V and 4 from J; bases not matched to a gene: 4. The CDR3 is 15 amino acids. The germline CDR1 and CDR2 sequences are MNHNS and SASEGT. This CDR3 is CASSEAQTGGYEQYF. CDR3 DNA sequence: TGTGCCAGCAGTGAAGCTCAGACAGGGGGGTACGAGCAGTACTTC.

The chain employs TRBV10-1 and TRBJ2-5; a possible D gene is TRBD1 (7 bases). The CDR3 extends over 15 amino acids. The V gene lost 0 bases and the J gene lost 5 bases, with 13 bases spanning the gap. Germline lookup yields CDR1 WNHNN and CDR2 SYGVQD (reference sequence). The CDR3 loop reads CASSESGGGQETQYF. Here the CDR3 DNA reads TGCGCCAGCAGTGAGTCTGGAGGGGGCCAGGAGACCCAGTACTTC.

The V gene is TRBV2, the J gene TRBJ2-1; TRBD2 matches at 7 bases. Germline-derived CDR1 and CDR2 are SNHLY and FYNNEI. The CDR3 length is 17 residues. The V and J ends lost 0 bases and 3 bases, in that order; junction bases with no gene match: 8. In nucleotides, the CDR3 is TGTGCCAGCAGTGAAGCGAGGACTAGTTCCTACTACAATGAGCAGTTCTTC. Protein sequence: CASSEARTSSYYNEQFF.

This chain uses TRBV2 with TRBJ2-7; 8 bases are shared with TRBD2. The CDR3 length is 14 residues. Germline CDR1 reads SNHLY; CDR2 reads FYNNEI. V was pared by 4 bases and J by 7 bases, with 9 bases of the junction left unmatched. In nucleotides, the CDR3 is TGTGCCAGCAGTGTAGGGACTAGTTCCAGGGAGCAGTACTTC. Its protein product is CASSVGTSSREQYF. Complete variable domain (other parts from reference TRBV2 and TRBJ2-7): EPEVTQTPSHQVTQMGQEVILRCVPISNHLYFYWYRQILGQKVEFLVSFYNNEISEKSEIFDDQFSVERPDGSNFTLKIRSTKLEDSAMYFCASSVGTSSREQYFGPGTRLTVT.

This chain links TRBV7-9 with TRBJ2-7; no clear D gene. Trimming took off 2 bases at V and 5 bases at J, with 7 bases between the two ends. Germline V gene sequence: CDR1 SEHNR, CDR2 FQNEAQ (reference sequence). The CDR3 sequence is 12 residues long. The CDR3 protein is CASSLWTDEQYV. The DNA of the CDR3 is TGTGCCAGCAGCTTATGGACCGACGAGCAGTACGTC.

The chain joins TRBV5-6 to TRBJ1-2; 8 bases line up with TRBD1. Germline trimming cut 4 bases from V and 3 bases from J; bases unmatched to any gene: 8. In germline, CDR1 is SGHDT, CDR2 YYEEEE. CDR3 length: 15 amino acids. The CDR3, as DNA: TGTGCCAGCAGCCGAGGGACAGGCTCTGACTATGGCTACACCTTC. This codes for CASSRGTGSDYGYTF.

The chain combines TRBV3-1 (or the pseudogene TRBV3-2) with TRBJ1-6; 8 bases are shared with TRBD1. The CDR3 length is 16 residues. Losses at the gene ends were 4 bases for V and 7 bases for J; bases not matched to a gene: 9. The germline V gene has CDR1 LGHDT and CDR2 YNNKEL (reference sequence). CDR3: CASSRGDGTGNSPLHF. In DNA form, the CDR3 reads TGTGCCAGCAGCCGGGGGGACGGGACAGGCAATTCACCCCTCCACTTT.

J is TRBJ2-3 and V is TRBV5-1, with D unclear. Germline assignment: CDR1 SGHRS and CDR2 YFSETQ. This CDR3 region has 14 residues. V lost 0 bases and J lost 1, with 6 bases in between. Here the CDR3 DNA reads TGCGCCAGCAGCTTGGACAGTCGCACAGATACGCAGTATTTT. This sequence encodes CASSLDSRTDTQYF.

The chain is built from TRBV20-1 and TRBJ2-7, with no clear D. The CDR3 length is 10 residues. Germline CDR1 and CDR2: DFQATT and SNEGSKA (reference sequence). V dropped 5 bases and J dropped 6 bases, with 8 bases sitting between them. DNA of the CDR3: TGCAGTGCTGCCTCGGGCGAGCAGTACTTC. Protein sequence: CSAASGEQYF.